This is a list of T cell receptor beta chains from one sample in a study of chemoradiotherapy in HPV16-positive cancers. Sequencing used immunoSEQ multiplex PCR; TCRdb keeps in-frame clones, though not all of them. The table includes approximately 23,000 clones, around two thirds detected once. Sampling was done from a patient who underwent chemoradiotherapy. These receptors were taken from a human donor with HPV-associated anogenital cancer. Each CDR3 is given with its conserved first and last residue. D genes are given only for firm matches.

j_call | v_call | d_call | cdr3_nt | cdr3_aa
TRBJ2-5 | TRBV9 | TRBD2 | TGTGCCAGCAGCGCTGGGACTAGCGGGAGATATGAGACCCAGTACTTC | CASSAGTSGRYETQYF
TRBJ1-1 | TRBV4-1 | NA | TGCGCCAGCAGCCTCGGACCTGTCAACACTGAAGCTTTCTTT | CASSLGPVNTEAFF
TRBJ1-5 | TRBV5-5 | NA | TGTGCCAGCAGCCCGGTGGATGGTATCCAGCCCCAGCATTTT | CASSPVDGIQPQHF
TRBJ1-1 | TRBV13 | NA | TGTGCCAGCAGCTCCCTGATAGAGAGGGTTAACACTGAAGCTTTCTTT | CASSSLIERVNTEAFF
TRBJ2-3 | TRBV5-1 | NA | TGCGCCAGCAGCCGCCGCAGGGAAACAGATACGCAGTATTTT | CASSRRRETDTQYF
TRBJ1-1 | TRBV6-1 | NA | TGTGCCAGCAGGGACAGTTTGAACACTGAAGCTTTCTTT | CASRDSLNTEAFF
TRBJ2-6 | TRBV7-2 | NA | TGTGCCAGCAGCTTAGGTATTGGAGCAGGGGCCAACGTCCTGACTTTC | CASSLGIGAGANVLTF
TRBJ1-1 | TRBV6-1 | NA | TGTGCCAGCAGTAGGTCGAACACTGAAGCTTTCTTT | CASSRSNTEAFF
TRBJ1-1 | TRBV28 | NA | TGTGCCAGTATTGCGGGGGGCCAGGAGACTGAAGCTTTCTTT | CASIAGGQETEAFF
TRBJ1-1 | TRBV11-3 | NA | TGTGCCAGCAGCTTAGTTCGGAACACTGAAGCTTTCTTT | CASSLVRNTEAFF